Listed below are T cell receptor beta chains from one sample, sequenced in a study of cytomegalovirus exposure and HLA in healthy donors. Measured with immunoSEQ multiplex PCR; TCRdb has only the in-frame clones, and not every one. Of around 190,000 clones listed, over 70% are singletons. Material: PBMCs. These TCRs come from a middle-aged man in good health and CMV-seronegative. Both conserved end residues are trimmed from each CDR3. The order of the fields is clone size, J gene, V gene, CDR3 protein. Clone size is not always given. Where it is, it says once, few, many or a class for expanded clones.

size: -; J: TRBJ2-6; V: TRBV13; CDR3: ASSWGSGANVLT
size: -; J: TRBJ1-4; V: TRBV30; CDR3: AWWLGGQHR
size: -; J: TRBJ2-2; V: TRBV9; CDR3: ASSQSVGGSYGELF
size: -; J: TRBJ1-2; V: TRBV28; CDR3: VSSLYIIRDGYT
size: -; J: TRBJ2-1; V: TRBV27; CDR3: ASSSLAGVYLKQF
size: -; J: TRBJ1-2; V: TRBV4-3; CDR3: ASSLSGTANYGYT
size: once; J: TRBJ2-7; V: TRBV19; CDR3: ASSQTSGAFYEQY
size: once; J: TRBJ2-2; V: TRBV7-6; CDR3: ASSLGSPGRGGELF
size: -; J: TRBJ2-1; V: TRBV7-9; CDR3: ASSLRISSYNEQF
size: -; J: TRBJ2-3; V: TRBV6-1; CDR3: ASSELGGDTQY
size: -; J: TRBJ1-5; V: TRBV2; CDR3: ASSDRGLRQPQH
size: -; J: TRBJ2-1; V: TRBV7-8; CDR3: ASSPLSGDHNEQF
size: -; J: TRBJ1-1; V: TRBV4-3; CDR3: ASSQDRGGRTEAF
size: -; J: TRBJ1-3; V: TRBV9; CDR3: ASSSRTGVGNTIY
size: -; J: TRBJ2-5; V: TRBV25-1; CDR3: ASSPKGGVQETQY
size: -; J: TRBJ2-5; V: TRBV9; CDR3: ASSVGTSGVWEQY
size: few; J: TRBJ1-2; V: TRBV6-6; CDR3: ASSPRDRGRGGYT
size: -; J: TRBJ1-1; V: TRBV10-1; CDR3: ASREDRVGTEAF
size: -; J: TRBJ2-1; V: TRBV21-1; CDR3: ASSKGTDRAVDEQF
size: few; J: TRBJ2-1; V: TRBV6-1; CDR3: AASPGGGTLEQF
size: -; J: TRBJ2-7; V: TRBV15; CDR3: ATSRTASSYEQY
size: -; J: TRBJ2-7; V: TRBV18; CDR3: ASSPGTVGSYEQY
size: few; J: TRBJ1-2; V: TRBV5-1; CDR3: ASSFGFGWYYGYT
size: -; J: TRBJ2-3; V: TRBV2; CDR3: ASRPGTSGGTDTQY
size: -; J: TRBJ2-1; V: TRBV9; CDR3: ASSVDKTSGDNEQF
size: -; J: TRBJ2-1; V: TRBV5-1; CDR3: ASSLGGRGYNEQF
size: -; J: TRBJ2-7; V: TRBV11-3; CDR3: ASSFRLEYYEQY
size: -; J: TRBJ2-1; V: TRBV30; CDR3: AWSGGRRQF